This paragraph covers one TCR beta chain sequence. Its antigen remains unidentified. The data stem from a study of cytomegalovirus exposure and HLA in healthy donors. Study in general: An early data release held 79 million or so unique TCRs from HLA-typed donors.

Trimming took 2 bases from V and 3 from J, leaving 21 bases between them. The length of the CDR3 is 18 residues. Germline CDR1 and CDR2: SGDLS and YYNGEE. Findings of the study overall: Three CMV-associated chains proved CMV antigen-specific in vitro. An analysis was carried out later, and it reportedly showed fewer N-insertions in an Asian-associated ancestry cluster than the approximately 660-donor mean.

PCR primers comprised 60 Vbeta and 13 Jbeta primers. Generated by immunoSEQ multiplex PCR, the TCRdb table keeps only in-frame clones and is missing some. This sample yields around 130,000 clones, of which approximately 80% are seen a single time; approximately 2.6% belongs to the top ten. It was healthy bone marrow donors who served as donors. Sample: PBMCs. The TCR comes from a boy aged 2-15 years in good health and CMV-seronegative. The chain links TRBV9 to TRBJ2-1; TRBD1 is a possible D gene (6 bases). The DNA for the CDR3 is TGTGCCAGCAGCGTCCAGCAGGGGAACGGACAGTACTACAATGAGCAGTTCTTC. This codes for CASSVQQGNGQYYNEQFF.